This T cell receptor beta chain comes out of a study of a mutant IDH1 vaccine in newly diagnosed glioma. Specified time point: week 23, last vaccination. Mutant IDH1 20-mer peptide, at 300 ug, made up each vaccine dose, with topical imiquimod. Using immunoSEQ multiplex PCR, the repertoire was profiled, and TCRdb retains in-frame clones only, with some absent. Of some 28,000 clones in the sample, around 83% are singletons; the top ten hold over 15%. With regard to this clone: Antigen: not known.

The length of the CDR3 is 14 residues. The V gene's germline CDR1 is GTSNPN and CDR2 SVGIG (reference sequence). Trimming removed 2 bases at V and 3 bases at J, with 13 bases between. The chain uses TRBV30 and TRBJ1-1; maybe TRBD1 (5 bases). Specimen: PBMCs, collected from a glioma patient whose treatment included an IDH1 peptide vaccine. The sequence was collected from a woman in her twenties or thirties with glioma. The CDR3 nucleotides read TGTGCCTGGAGTTATGGGGACTTCTACACTGAAGCTTTCTTT. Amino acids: CAWSYGDFYTEAFF.